This TCR beta chain was identified in a study of graft-versus-host responses after intestinal transplantation. Study-wide results and caveats: Allografts of one patient group, those with graft-donor T cell macrochimerism, had high graft-versus-host to host-versus-graft clonal ratios. The highest levels of circulating GvH clones went along with early declines in HvG clones after transplant.

Repertoires were generated with immunoSEQ multiplex PCR, while TCRdb's copy carries only in-frame clones and drops some. The sample consists of 95,000 to 130,000 clones, about nine tenths of them appearing once. As to this clone: Its specificity is unknown.

Germline lookup yields CDR1 SGHRS and CDR2 YFSETQ. V was trimmed by 4 bases and J by 5 bases, leaving 9 bases between them. The CDR3 has 12 amino acids. This chain uses TRBV5-1 with TRBJ2-5, with D unresolved. The sequence was collected from a human donor who received an intestinal transplant. The specimen was unstimulated CD4+ T cells sorted from spleen or lymph node cells, collected before intestinal transplant. For the CDR3, the DNA is TGCGCCAGCAGCCCCTCTAGGGAGACCCAGTACTTC. The encoded protein is CASSPSRETQYF.